This TCR beta chain was sequenced in a study of shared clonotypes between healthy human individuals. On the study more broadly: For every donor, three CD4 naive, three CD4 memory, two CD8 naive and one CD8 memory plates were used.

Per the germline V gene, CDR1 is KGHSY and CDR2 is FQNENV. V was clipped by 0 bases and J by 5 bases; unmatched bases: 8. CDR3 length: 17 amino acids. Assay: immunoSEQ multiplex PCR; the TCRdb copy retains only in-frame clones and omits some. The sample consists of roughly 2.2 million clones, around 92% of them appearing once. Sample: naive CD4+ T cells from PBMCs. Subset specified: CD45RA+ positively selected. The chain has TRBV16 and TRBJ1-4, with TRBD1 identical over 8 bases. The sequence came from a man aged 18 to 35 in good health. Some clones in this sample may be carry-over from other donors' samples. Here the CDR3 reads CASSQSWPGGENEKLFF. CDR3 coding DNA: TGTGCCAGCAGCCAATCTTGGCCAGGGGGCGAAAATGAAAAACTGTTTTTT.